Listed below are T cell receptor beta chains from one sample, sequenced in a study of blood T cell repertoires in COVID-19. Profiled with immunoSEQ multiplex PCR; TCRdb holds only in-frame clones, not every one. The sample yields some 240,000 clones, 84% seen once. Sequencing input: PBMCs or T cells enriched from blood (not recorded which). All receptors derive from a man aged 45-60 years who had recovered from COVID-19. Both conserved end residues are part of each CDR3. Each record gives: clone size, V gene, D gene, J gene, CDR3 protein, CDR3 DNA. D genes are given only for firm matches. For some rows the clone size is stated as once, few or many, or as a class when expanded; others skip it.

-	TRBV20-1	-	TRBJ1-2	CSALHNSGYTF	TGCAGTGCTTTACATAACAGTGGCTACACCTTC
-	TRBV15	-	TRBJ2-2	CATSPAPGGELFF	TGTGCCACCAGCCCAGCCCCAGGCGGGGAGCTGTTTTTT
few	TRBV6-5	-	TRBJ1-5	CATDSRHSNQPQHF	TGTGCCACCGATTCTAGGCATAGCAATCAGCCCCAGCATTTT
-	TRBV4-1	-	TRBJ1-6	CASSQAWANRSPLHF	TGCGCCAGCAGCCAGGCGTGGGCGAACCGGTCACCCCTCCACTTT
-	TRBV5-1	TRBD2	TRBJ2-3	CASSLGRGAPDTQYF	TGCGCCAGCAGCTTGGGGCGGGGGGCCCCAGATACGCAGTATTTT
once	TRBV7-9	-	TRBJ2-1	CASSFIANEQFF	TGTGCCAGCAGCTTCATTGCGAATGAGCAGTTCTTC
-	TRBV18	-	TRBJ2-5	CASSPGEAVETQYF	TGTGCCAGCTCACCAGGGGAGGCGGTCGAGACCCAGTACTTC
-	TRBV6-5	TRBD1	TRBJ2-7	CASSYGQEGHEQYF	TGTGCCAGCAGTTACGGACAGGAAGGCCACGAGCAGTACTTC
-	TRBV6-5	-	TRBJ1-1	CASSYSKTGEAFF	TGTGCCAGCAGTTACTCTAAGACAGGTGAAGCTTTCTTT
-	TRBV10-3	TRBD1	TRBJ1-2	CAISPDRSPYGYTF	TGTGCCATCAGCCCGGACAGGTCTCCCTATGGCTACACCTTC
-	TRBV27	-	TRBJ2-6	CASSYQGANVLTF	TGTGCCAGCAGTTACCAGGGGGCCAACGTCCTGACTTTC
-	TRBV18	TRBD1	TRBJ1-2	CASSPPTGGATNYGYTF	TGTGCCAGCTCACCCCCGACAGGGGGCGCAACCAACTATGGCTACACCTTC
once	TRBV24-1	TRBD1	TRBJ1-5	CATSGPGQGGNQPQHF	TGTGCCACCAGTGGTCCCGGACAGGGCGGCAATCAGCCCCAGCATTTT
-	TRBV19	TRBD1	TRBJ1-2	CASTLRWDRGEGYGYTF	TGTGCCAGTACCCTGAGGTGGGACAGGGGAGAAGGCTATGGCTACACCTTC
-	TRBV5-4	-	TRBJ2-3	CASSPTLQPDTQYF	TGTGCCAGCAGCCCTACCTTACAGCCAGATACGCAGTATTTT
-	TRBV27	-	TRBJ2-7	CASRARAALTSYEQYF	TGTGCCAGCAGGGCCAGGGCGGCGCTCACGTCCTACGAGCAGTACTTC